This T cell receptor (beta chain) came from a study of blood T cell repertoires in COVID-19. Patients at the Seattle site were enrolled during active infection and followed longitudinally. The protocol was immunoSEQ multiplex PCR, while the TCRdb copy is restricted to in-frame clones and leaves out a portion. The repertoire holds under 250,000 clones, with roughly 85% as singletons. With 4 bases removed from V and 0 bases from J, the gap between germline ends came to 3 bases. Germline V CDR1 and CDR2: MNHEY, SVGEGT. CDR3 length: 12 residues. The chain uses TRBV6-2 or TRBV6-3 and TRBJ2-5; D gene ambiguous. The specimen was peripheral blood. The sequence derives from a man aged 50-60 years with COVID-19, enrolled during active disease. CDR3 sequence (DNA): TGTGCCAGCAGTTCCAACCAAGAGACCCAGTACTTC. This encodes CASSSNQETQYF.